The 21 T cell receptor beta chains presented below share a single source sample, sequenced in a study of shared clonotypes between healthy human individuals (dated by TCRdb to 2018 to 2020). Library preparation was by the immunoSEQ multiplex PCR assay. Drawn from immuneACCESS, this table holds only the in-frame rearrangements with V and J called that TCRdb kept. Clones are partly lost; checked studies trace under half to an unresolved V gene and leave the rest unexplained. A total of hundreds of thousands of clones appear in this sample, 80% to 90% of them only once. The ten largest clones take up 15% to 20% of the sample. Sequenced sample: memory CD8+ T cells sorted from blood. What the cell subset or site label conveys for this sample: CD45RO+ cells pooled with CCR7-negative TemRA cells. The receptors derive from a man between 18 and 29 years old in good health.

A note on this clone: A read error likely explains this, since a far larger clone differs by one base. The chain is built from TRBV11-3 and TRBJ2-2; tentatively, D is TRBD2 (6 bases). V was trimmed by 0 bases and J by 4 bases, leaving 24 bases between them. CDR1 is SGHNT, CDR2 YENEEA, per germline. The CDR3 runs to 20 residues. This chain's CDR3 is CASSLDSWTPGGTATGELFF. The CDR3 DNA reads TGTGCCAGCAGCTTAGACTCATGGACTCCCGGCGGGACGGCCACCGGGGAGCTGTTTTTT.

This clone occurred many times. The rearrangement uses TRBV27 and TRBJ2-5; 9 nucleotides agree with TRBD1. Germline V gene sequence: CDR1 MNHEY, CDR2 SMNVEV (reference sequence). This CDR3 spans 16 amino acids. Germline trimming cut 5 bases from V and 5 bases from J; bases unmatched to any gene: 12. The CDR3 loop reads CASSEASGTGRETQYF. CDR3 nucleotides: TGTGCCAGCAGTGAAGCGTCTGGGACAGGGCGGGAGACCCAGTACTTC.

This rearrangement joins TRBV6-5 to TRBJ2-7, with D unresolved. Germline assignment: CDR1 MNHEY and CDR2 SVGAGI. Trimming stripped 8 bases from V and 4 bases from J, with 12 bases between. The CDR3 sequence is 12 residues long. CDR3 coding DNA: TGTGCCAGCCCCCGCCCTAGATACGAGCAGTACTTC. This sequence encodes CASPRPRYEQYF.

The chain uses TRBV11-2 and TRBJ2-7, with 8 bases lining up with TRBD1. V shed 5 bases, J shed 2 bases, and the junction held 8 bases outside the gene matches. Germline loops: CDR1 SGHAT, CDR2 FQNNGV. This CDR3 region has 15 residues. CDR3 amino acids: CASSPRTGWAYEQYF. The CDR3 nucleotides read TGTGCCAGCAGCCCTCGGACAGGGTGGGCCTACGAGCAGTACTTC.

The chain combines TRBV27 with TRBJ2-1; 10 bases align to TRBD2. V lost 5 bases to trimming and J lost 0 bases; unmatched junction nucleotides: 16. The germline V gene encodes CDR1 MNHEY and CDR2 SMNVEV (reference sequence). The CDR3 extends over 20 amino acids. This CDR3 reads CASSPLLAGVLFGSYNEQFF. The CDR3 nucleotides read TGTGCCAGCAGTCCTCTTCTAGCGGGAGTGTTATTCGGCTCCTACAATGAGCAGTTCTTC.

This chain uses TRBV15 with TRBJ2-7; 8 bases agree with TRBD1. The J segment lost 2 bases and the V segment lost 0 bases, leaving 9 bases of the junction unmatched. The CDR3 consists of 17 residues. Germline assignment: CDR1 LNHNV and CDR2 YYDKDF (reference sequence). CDR3 DNA sequence: TGTGCCACCAGCAGAGACCCCGGACAGGGCGAGACCTACGAGCAGTACTTC. Protein product: CATSRDPGQGETYEQYF.

J is TRBJ2-7 and V is TRBV15; D might be TRBD1 or TRBD2, each matching 5 bases. The CDR3 is 16 amino acids. V was cut by 1 base and J by 2 bases, with 15 bases left in between. CDR1 and CDR2 (germline): LNHNV, YYDKDF (reference sequence). The CDR3 reads CATSRVGAARTYEQYF. The CDR3, as DNA: TGTGCCACCAGCAGAGTCGGGGCAGCCCGAACCTACGAGCAGTACTTC.

The genes are TRBV10-1 and TRBJ2-7; TRBD2 matches at 13 bases. The CDR3 has 16 amino acids. CDR1 and CDR2 (germline): WNHNN, SYGVQD (reference sequence). Trimming took 2 bases from V and 1 from J; bases not matched to a gene: 2. The CDR3 loop is CASSEGTSGESYEQYF. CDR3 sequence (DNA): TGCGCCAGCAGTGAGGGGACTAGCGGGGAGTCCTACGAGCAGTACTTC.

V gene TRBV27 combines with J gene TRBJ2-3, with 10 nucleotides matching TRBD1. CDR3 length: 15 residues. Germline loops: CDR1 MNHEY, CDR2 SMNVEV (reference sequence). J gave up 3 bases and V 4 bases, and 4 bases lay outside the gene matches. CDR3 sequence (DNA): TGTGCCAGCAGTTCCGGGACAGGGGAAACAGATACGCAGTATTTT. Translation gives CASSSGTGETDTQYF.

The chain uses TRBV18 and TRBJ2-5, with 10 positions matching TRBD2. V lost 3 bases, J lost 3 bases, and 7 bases stayed unmatched. The CDR3 is 16 residues long. The germline V gene encodes CDR1 KGHSH and CDR2 LQKENI. CDR3 bases: TGTGCCAGCTCACCCCTAGCGGGGGACCCGGAAGAGACCCAGTACTTC. It specifies CASSPLAGDPEETQYF.

The chain recombines TRBV4-1 with TRBJ1-1; TRBD1 might be the D (5 bases). From germline, CDR1 is MGHRA and CDR2 YSYEKL. V was cut by 4 bases and J by 1 base, with 7 bases left in between. This CDR3 comprises 13 residues. CDR3: CASSLTANTEAFF. CDR3 nucleotide sequence: TGCGCCAGCAGCCTGACAGCGAACACTGAAGCTTTCTTT.

The rearrangement uses TRBV7-9 and TRBJ2-5; D may be TRBD2 (6 bases). V dropped 4 bases and J dropped 5 bases, with 17 bases sitting between them. This CDR3 has 15 amino acids. Germline V gene data show CDR1 as SEHNR and CDR2 as FQNEAQ (reference sequence). DNA for the CDR3: TGTGCCAGCAGCTCACCTTCAACCGGAGGGGAGACCCAGTACTTC. Residues: CASSSPSTGGETQYF.

This rearrangement joins TRBV25-1 to TRBJ1-2; no definite D call. This CDR3 has 13 amino acids. The germline gives CDR1 MGHDK, CDR2 SYGVNS. V lost 7 bases and J lost 6, with 15 bases in between. DNA for the CDR3: TGTGCCAGCAAAGCCCGGTGGGAAGATGGCTACACCTTC. Translated, it gives CASKARWEDGYTF.

The rearrangement joins TRBV6-5 to TRBJ2-5, with 11 bases lining up with TRBD2. The CDR3 sequence is 15 residues long. Germline V gene data show CDR1 as MNHEY and CDR2 as SVGAGI. J was trimmed by 5 bases and V by 0 bases; bases with no gene match: 2. In nucleotides, the CDR3 is TGTGCCAGCAGTTACTCCTTAGCGGGAGGGGAGACCCAGTACTTC. Encoded protein: CASSYSLAGGETQYF.

This chain links TRBV27 with TRBJ2-5; possible D gene TRBD1, 6 bases. Germline CDR1 reads MNHEY; CDR2 reads SMNVEV (reference sequence). This CDR3 is built from 14 residues. The V end was cut by 6 bases, the J end by 0 bases, with 11 bases between. CDR3: CASRSQGYQETQYF. In nucleotides, the CDR3 is TGTGCCAGCAGGAGTCAGGGGTACCAAGAGACCCAGTACTTC.

The V and J genes are TRBV25-1 and TRBJ1-1, with D unclear. Trimming left V 7 bases short and J 3 bases short, with 12 bases between. CDR3 length equals 13 residues. The germline V gene encodes CDR1 MGHDK and CDR2 SYGVNS. CDR3 DNA sequence: TGTGCCAGCACCTCGAATTTGGACACTGAAGCTTTCTTT. Translation: CASTSNLDTEAFF.

The sample holds one count of this clone. CDR3 region: CAISPGRGYEQYF. The DNA of the CDR3 is TGTGCCATCAGCCCAGGGAGAGGCTACGAGCAGTACTTC. The chain couples TRBV10-3 to TRBJ2-7; perhaps D is TRBD1 or TRBD2 (5 bases each). Per germline, CDR1 ENHRY and CDR2 SYGVKD. Deletions cut 6 bases from V and 3 bases from J, with 12 bases between. The CDR3 consists of 13 residues.

The chain uses TRBV13 and TRBJ1-1; the D is unclear. The germline V gene encodes CDR1 PRHDT and CDR2 FYEKMQ (reference sequence). The ends were cut back, 3 bases at V and 3 bases at J, with 8 bases in the middle. The length of the CDR3 is 13 residues. CDR3 amino acids: CASSLVIYTEAFF. The CDR3, as DNA: TGTGCCAGCAGCTTGGTTATTTACACTGAAGCTTTCTTT.

The rearrangement uses TRBV7-9 and TRBJ2-1; 9 nucleotides match TRBD2. In germline, CDR1 is SEHNR, CDR2 FQNEAQ (reference sequence). Germline trimming cut 1 base from V and 8 bases from J; bases unmatched to any gene: 6. CDR3 length equals 15 residues. The CDR3 nucleotides read TGTGCCAGCAGCTTAGAAGCGGGAGGTGTCGATGAGCAGTTCTTC. Translation gives CASSLEAGGVDEQFF.

The genes are TRBV10-1 and TRBJ2-1; no firm D call. Trimming took 2 bases from V and 4 from J, leaving 9 bases between them. The CDR3 covers 14 residues. Germline-derived CDR1 and CDR2 are WNHNN and SYGVQD (reference sequence). The CDR3 nucleotides read TGCGCCAGCAGTGAGAAGGTTGGGTACAATGAGCAGTTCTTC. Translation gives CASSEKVGYNEQFF.

This sequence joins TRBV4-1 and TRBJ2-7; no clear D gene. The CDR3 spans 15 residues. Looked up from germline, CDR1 is MGHRA and CDR2 is YSYEKL. The V gene lost 0 bases and the J gene lost 3 bases, with 12 bases spanning the gap. The CDR3 loop is CASSQDWSGFYEQYF. CDR3 nucleotides: TGCGCCAGCAGCCAAGACTGGTCGGGTTTCTACGAGCAGTACTTC.